This paragraph covers one TCR beta chain sequence. The data were obtained in a study of blood T cell repertoires in COVID-19. Study context: Some COVID-19 samples were acute and others convalescent; all came from the United States, Italy and Spain. T cells, B-cell-depleted T cells, or PBMCs provided the cDNA or gDNA that served as material.

Under the authors' procedure: Amplifying reference gene primers gave estimates of nucleated cell counts. TCRdb's copy holds only in-frame clones and misses some; the assay was immunoSEQ multiplex PCR. V and J calls and clone size are as listed in that table; D and trimming were resolved from the DNA. The sample consists of 200,000 or so clones, around 84% of them appearing once. The specimen sequenced was peripheral blood. This TCR was sampled from a man aged 50-60 years who had recovered from COVID-19.

DNA of the CDR3: TGTGCCAGCAGCTCAACCGGGACAGGGGACTACGAGCAGTACTTC. As protein: CASSSTGTGDYEQYF. The gene calls are TRBV11-2 and TRBJ2-7; TRBD1 matches 10 bases. In germline, CDR1 is SGHAT, CDR2 FQNNGV. This CDR3 contains 15 residues. V shed 4 bases and J 3 bases; nucleotides not matched to a gene: 6. Supplemented by reference TRBV11-2 and TRBJ2-7, the full variable domain reads EAGVAQSPRYKIIEKRQSVAFWCNPISGHATLYWYQQILGQGPKLLIQFQNNGVVDDSQLPKDRFSAERLKGVDSTLKIQPAKLEDSAVYLCASSSTGTGDYEQYFGPGTRLTVT.